There are a few counts of the clone carrying this T cell receptor beta chain. Its cognate antigen is unknown. CDR3 length equals 14 residues. The germline CDR1 and CDR2 sequences are LGHNA and YSLEER. Germline trimming cut 3 bases from V and 3 bases from J; bases unmatched to any gene: 3. 5'RACE with constant-segment primers built TCRalpha and TCRbeta cDNA libraries with UMIs. TCRdb re-analysed the 5' RACE reads in MiXCR, keeping a single row per CDR3 protein. The sample records about 55,000 distinct CDR3 sequences, around 9.5% being singletons. This specimen comes from a study of T-cell memory formation after mild COVID-19. Broader study findings: Some SARS-CoV-2-responding clones were already detected in memory before infection.

This rearrangement joins TRBV4-3 to TRBJ1-2; 8 positions match TRBD1. The sequencing input was PBMCs or a T cell subset sorted from them (not recorded which). This TCR was recovered from a man aged 18 to 29 who had mild COVID-19 (a few samples of this study predate the infection). Cell type and time point are not known. CDR3: CASSHSTGDYGYTF. CDR3 coding DNA: TGCGCCAGCAGCCACTCGACAGGGGACTATGGCTACACCTTC.